The rows below give T cell receptor beta chains drawn from one sample of a study of blood T cell repertoires in COVID-19. Libraries were prepared by immunoSEQ multiplex PCR; TCRdb keeps only in-frame clonotypes and omits some of them. The sample lists 25,000 to 40,000 clones; over 75% were seen once. The sample consisted of peripheral blood. These receptors originate from a woman in her fifties or sixties with active COVID-19. Each CDR3 is given with its conserved first and last residue.

CDR3 protein | V gene
CASTRLAGTYEQYF | TRBV7-8
CASSLAGEGTQYF | TRBV7-9
CASSPRTGTASGNTIYF | TRBV11-2
CATSLFYEQFF | TRBV19
CASSEFGSRRLAGGPRQETQYF | TRBV6-1
CASIISNQPQHF | TRBV5-1
CASSETGTVFF | TRBV6-1
CASSKGQGFYEQYF | TRBV19
CAISGTFGDSFSGELFF | TRBV10-3
CASSPLPGTTNEQFF | TRBV5-1
CASSRGTDTQYF | TRBV12-3/TRBV12-4
CASSPEGGNIQYF | TRBV18